This paragraph reports one T cell receptor beta chain. This clonotype was counted a few times. Its antigen remains undetermined. No base quality information exists; no much larger clone differs at one position. Libraries were made using PCR. Instrument on record: Illumina HiSeq 2500. To reduce PCR and sequencing biases, unique molecular identifiers were incorporated into the TCR beta cDNA libraries. Per 1 to 10 million input T cells, approximately 500,000 cDNA molecules were obtained, such that each molecule approximated one T cell. Patient libraries were prepared and sequenced with the same protocol used for the earlier healthy control dataset. Samples belonging to the same batch were prepared together, multiplexed and sequenced on a shared HiSeq lane. Concerning the study's data processing: Raw barcoded reads were processed with MIGEC, and single-read molecular identifier groups were discarded before consensus assembly and CDR3 extraction. Clonotype tables were post-analysed with VDJtools, normalizing diversity by down-sampling all datasets to the smallest sample size. In repertoire overlap clustering, CDR3 amino acid sequences, but not nucleotide sequences, were matched to correct batch-related cross-sample contamination. The public reads were run again by TCRdb, first through fastp at Q25 and then through MiXCR, and only productive beta chains were kept. Entries are consolidated by CDR3 protein sequence, retaining the most common genes and DNA. V and J calls and clone size were set by TCRdb, not the authors. The sample contains hundreds of thousands of distinct CDR3 sequences, roughly half of them found a single time. The ten largest clonotypes hold approximately 4.2% of the sample.

These data come from a study of post-analysis software for immune sequencing data (dated by TCRdb to the mid-2010s). About the study as a whole: The recorded disease courses included relapsing-remitting, secondary progressive and progressive-relapsing multiple sclerosis, and some patients had no subtype annotation. The multiple sclerosis patient repertoires were compared with more than 9 previously published healthy control repertoires from donors aged 6 to 25 years. A subset of samples was prepared in parallel using single-end sample barcoding, then pooled and co-amplified after Illumina adapter ligation. What the authors observed across the whole study: The multiple sclerosis patient group was slightly younger than the control group. Normalized Chao1 diversity was significantly lower in multiple sclerosis patients than controls, suggesting substantial peripheral T-cell clonal expansion. When samples were clustered directly using the F measure, samples prepared in the same batch co-clustered strongly, which prompted a batch-effect correction. Several TRBV segments, including TRBV5-6, TRBV5-1 and TRBV20-1, were significantly more frequent in patients than controls.

Trimming at the junction amounts to 4 bases on V and 7 bases on J, and the germline ends lie 17 bases apart. The CDR3 numbers 14 residues from cysteine through phenylalanine. Only the CDR3 DNA is retained, 42 bases long and in frame from the first base. The germline V gene (reference sequence) supplies CDR1 SGHNT and CDR2 YYREEE. TCR beta repertoires were profiled from peripheral blood of 10 to 15 young patients with multiple sclerosis to demonstrate the VDJtools post-analysis software. The patients with multiple sclerosis were children and adolescents between roughly 6 and 17 years of age. The receptor's source is a girl between 5 and 17 years old with multiple sclerosis. The receptor chain draws on TRBV5-4 and TRBJ1-2; TRBD1 could be the D gene, as 5 bases match. Sequenced material: blood. The bases are TGTGCCAGCAGCCCGGAGGACACGGCGGGTGGCTACACCTTC. This gives the protein CASSPEDTAGGYTF.